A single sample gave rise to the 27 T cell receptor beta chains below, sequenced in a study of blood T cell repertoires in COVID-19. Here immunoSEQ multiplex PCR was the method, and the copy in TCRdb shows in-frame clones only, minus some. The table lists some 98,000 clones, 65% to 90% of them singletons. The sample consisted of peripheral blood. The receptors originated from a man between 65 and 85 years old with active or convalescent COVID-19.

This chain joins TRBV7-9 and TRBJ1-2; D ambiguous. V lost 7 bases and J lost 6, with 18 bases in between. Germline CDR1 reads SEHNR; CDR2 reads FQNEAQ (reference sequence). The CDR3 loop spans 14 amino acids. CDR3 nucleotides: TGTGCCAGCACCTACTCCGACCGGGGAAATGGCTACACCTTC. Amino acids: CASTYSDRGNGYTF.

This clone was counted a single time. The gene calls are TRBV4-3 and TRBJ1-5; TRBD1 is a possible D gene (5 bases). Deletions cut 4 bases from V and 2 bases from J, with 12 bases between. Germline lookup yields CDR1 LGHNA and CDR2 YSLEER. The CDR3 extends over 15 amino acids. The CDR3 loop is CASSPNARGNQPQHF. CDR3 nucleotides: TGCGCCAGCAGCCCCAATGCCAGGGGCAATCAGCCCCAGCATTTT.

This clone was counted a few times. The CDR3 reads CASSLSAGVPEAFF. The CDR3 DNA sequence: TGTGCCAGCAGTTTATCGGCAGGGGTCCCTGAAGCTTTCTTT. This chain joins TRBV27 and TRBJ1-1, with a weak D call TRBD1 (6 bases). CDR1 and CDR2 (germline): MNHEY, SMNVEV (reference sequence). With 0 bases removed from V and 6 bases from J, the gap between germline ends came to 11 bases. This CDR3 spans 14 amino acids.

This CDR3 reads CASRATGRYEQYF. CDR3 DNA sequence: TGTGCCAGCAGAGCGACAGGGCGCTACGAGCAGTACTTC. The chain joins TRBV7-9 to TRBJ2-7; 7 bases agree with TRBD1. CDR3 length: 13 residues. Germline V gene sequence: CDR1 SEHNR, CDR2 FQNEAQ (reference sequence). V was clipped by 6 bases and J by 3 bases; unmatched bases: 5.

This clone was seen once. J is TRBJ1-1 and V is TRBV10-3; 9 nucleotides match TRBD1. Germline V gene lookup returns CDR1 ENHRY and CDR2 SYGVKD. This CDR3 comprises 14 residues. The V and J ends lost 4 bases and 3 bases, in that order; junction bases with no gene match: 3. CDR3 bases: TGTGCCATCAGTGTCCGGACAGGGGACACTGAAGCTTTCTTT. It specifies CAISVRTGDTEAFF.

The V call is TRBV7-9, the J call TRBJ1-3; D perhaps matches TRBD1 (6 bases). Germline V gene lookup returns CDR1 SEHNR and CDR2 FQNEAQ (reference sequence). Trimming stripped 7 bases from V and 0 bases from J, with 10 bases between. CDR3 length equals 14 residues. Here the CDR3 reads CASKMDSSGNTIYF. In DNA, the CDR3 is TGTGCCAGCAAAATGGACAGCTCTGGAAACACCATATATTTT.

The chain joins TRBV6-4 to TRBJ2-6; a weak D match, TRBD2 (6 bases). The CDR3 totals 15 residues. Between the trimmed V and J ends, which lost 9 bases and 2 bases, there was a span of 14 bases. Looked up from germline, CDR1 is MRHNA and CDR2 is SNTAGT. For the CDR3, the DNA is TGTGCCAGGCGGGTATGCGGGGCTGGGGCCAACGTCCTGACTTTC. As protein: CARRVCGAGANVLTF.

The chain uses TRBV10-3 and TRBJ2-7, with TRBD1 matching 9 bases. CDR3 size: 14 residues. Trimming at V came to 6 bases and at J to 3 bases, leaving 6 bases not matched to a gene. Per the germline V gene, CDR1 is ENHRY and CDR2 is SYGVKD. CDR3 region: CAISSGTGYYEQYF. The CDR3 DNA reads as TGTGCCATCAGCTCCGGGACAGGGTACTACGAGCAGTACTTC.

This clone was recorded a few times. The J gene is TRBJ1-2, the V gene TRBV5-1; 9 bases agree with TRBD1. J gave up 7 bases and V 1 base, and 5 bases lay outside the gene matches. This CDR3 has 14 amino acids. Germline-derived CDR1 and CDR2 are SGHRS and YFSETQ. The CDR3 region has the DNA TGCGCCAGCAGCTTGACCGGGACAGGGAGTGGCTACACCTTC. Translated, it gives CASSLTGTGSGYTF.

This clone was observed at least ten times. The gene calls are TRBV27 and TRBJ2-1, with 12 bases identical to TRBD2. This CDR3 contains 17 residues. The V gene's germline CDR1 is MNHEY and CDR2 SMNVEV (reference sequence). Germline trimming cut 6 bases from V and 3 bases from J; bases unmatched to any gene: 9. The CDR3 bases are TGTGCCAGCAGCTCCTGGACTAGCGGGGATTTCTACAATGAGCAGTTCTTC. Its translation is CASSSWTSGDFYNEQFF.

The CDR3 DNA sequence: TGCAGCGTCCAGGGACAGGGGGCGTGGGGCTACACCTTC. It translates to CSVQGQGAWGYTF. V usage is TRBV29-1 and J usage is TRBJ1-2; 12 nucleotides agree with TRBD1. The CDR3 is 13 residues long. With V trimmed by 6 bases and J by 8 bases, 7 bases remained unmatched. CDR1 and CDR2 (germline): SQVTM, ANQGSEA.

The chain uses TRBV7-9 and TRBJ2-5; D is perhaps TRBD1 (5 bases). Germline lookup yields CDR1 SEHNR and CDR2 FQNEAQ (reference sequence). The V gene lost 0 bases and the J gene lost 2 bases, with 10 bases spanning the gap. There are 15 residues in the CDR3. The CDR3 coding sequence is TGTGCCAGCAGCTTAGCGTTACAGGAGCAAGAGACCCAGTACTTC. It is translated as CASSLALQEQETQYF.

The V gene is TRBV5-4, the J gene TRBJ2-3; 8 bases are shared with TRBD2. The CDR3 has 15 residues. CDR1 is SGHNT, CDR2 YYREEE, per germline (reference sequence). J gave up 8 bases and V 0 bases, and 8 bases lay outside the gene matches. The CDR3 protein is CASSLGSSGVSTQYF. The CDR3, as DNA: TGTGCCAGCAGCTTGGGGAGTAGCGGGGTTTCTACGCAGTATTTT.

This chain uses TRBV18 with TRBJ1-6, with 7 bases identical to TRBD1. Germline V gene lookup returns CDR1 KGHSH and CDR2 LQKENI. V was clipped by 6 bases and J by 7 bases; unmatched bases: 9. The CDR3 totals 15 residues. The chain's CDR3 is CASSTTGILNSPLHF. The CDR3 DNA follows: TGTGCCAGCTCCACGACAGGGATCCTGAATTCACCCCTCCACTTT.

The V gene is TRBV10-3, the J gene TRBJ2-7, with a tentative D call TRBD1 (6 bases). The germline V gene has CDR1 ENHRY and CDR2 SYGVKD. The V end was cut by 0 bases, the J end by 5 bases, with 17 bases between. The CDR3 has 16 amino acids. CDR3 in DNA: TGTGCCATCAGTGAGTCGTTCCCCGGACAGTCTGACGAGCAGTACTTC. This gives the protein CAISESFPGQSDEQYF.

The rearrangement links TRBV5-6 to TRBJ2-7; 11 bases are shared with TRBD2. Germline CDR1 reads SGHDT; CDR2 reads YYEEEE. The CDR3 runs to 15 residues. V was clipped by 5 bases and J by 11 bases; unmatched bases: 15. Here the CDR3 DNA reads TGTGCCAGCAGACGCGGGTCTAGCGGGGGGAGGGTCGAGTACTTC. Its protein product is CASRRGSSGGRVEYF.

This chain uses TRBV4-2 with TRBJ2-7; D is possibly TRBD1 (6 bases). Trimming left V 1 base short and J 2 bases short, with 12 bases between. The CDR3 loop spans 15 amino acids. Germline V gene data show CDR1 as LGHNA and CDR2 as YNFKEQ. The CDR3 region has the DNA TGTGCCAGCAGCCAAGTAGTCGGACAGACCTACGAGCAGTACTTC. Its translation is CASSQVVGQTYEQYF.

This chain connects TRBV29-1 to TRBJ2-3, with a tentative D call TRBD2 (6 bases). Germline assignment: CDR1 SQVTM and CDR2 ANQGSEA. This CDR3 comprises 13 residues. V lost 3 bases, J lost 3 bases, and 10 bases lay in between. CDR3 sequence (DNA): TGCAGCGTTGATGGGGGAGGTACAGATACGCAGTATTTT. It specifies CSVDGGGTDTQYF.

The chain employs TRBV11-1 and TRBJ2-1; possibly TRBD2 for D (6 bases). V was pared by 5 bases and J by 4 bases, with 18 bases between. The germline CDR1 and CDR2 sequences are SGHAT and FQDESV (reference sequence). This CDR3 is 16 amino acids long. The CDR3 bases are TGTGCCAGCAGCGCAACGACGGGGGATCGGTACAATGAGCAGTTCTTC. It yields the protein CASSATTGDRYNEQFF. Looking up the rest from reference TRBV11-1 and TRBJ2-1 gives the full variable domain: EAEVAQSPRYKITEKSQAVAFWCDPISGHATLYWYRQILGQGPELLVQFQDESVVDDSQLPKDRFSAERLKGVDSTLKIQPAELGDSAMYLCASSATTGDRYNEQFFGPGTRLTVL.

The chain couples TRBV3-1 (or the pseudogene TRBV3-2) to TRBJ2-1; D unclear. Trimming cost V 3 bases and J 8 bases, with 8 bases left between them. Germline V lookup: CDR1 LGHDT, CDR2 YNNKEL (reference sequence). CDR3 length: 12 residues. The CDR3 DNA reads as TGTGCCAGCAGCCATAGCTTGCATGAGCAGTTCTTC. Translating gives CASSHSLHEQFF.

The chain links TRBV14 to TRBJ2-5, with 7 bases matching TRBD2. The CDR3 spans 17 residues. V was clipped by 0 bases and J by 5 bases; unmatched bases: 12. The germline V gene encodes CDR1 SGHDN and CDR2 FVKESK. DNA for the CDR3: TGTGCCAGCAGCCAAGATCGGGCCCTAGCGGATGGGGAGACCCAGTACTTC. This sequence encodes CASSQDRALADGETQYF.

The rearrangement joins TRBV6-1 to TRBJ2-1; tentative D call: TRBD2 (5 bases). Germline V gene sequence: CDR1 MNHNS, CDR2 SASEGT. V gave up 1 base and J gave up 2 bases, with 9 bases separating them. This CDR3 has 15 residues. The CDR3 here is CASSEGRNPYNEQFF. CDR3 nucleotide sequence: TGTGCCAGCAGTGAAGGGAGGAACCCCTACAATGAGCAGTTCTTC.

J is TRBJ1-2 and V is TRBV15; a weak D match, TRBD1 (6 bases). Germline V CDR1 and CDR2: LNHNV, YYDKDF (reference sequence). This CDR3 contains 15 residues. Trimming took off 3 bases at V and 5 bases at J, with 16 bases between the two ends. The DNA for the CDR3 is TGTGCCACCAGCAGGCCTTCCGGGGGGACATATGGCTACACCTTC. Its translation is CATSRPSGGTYGYTF.

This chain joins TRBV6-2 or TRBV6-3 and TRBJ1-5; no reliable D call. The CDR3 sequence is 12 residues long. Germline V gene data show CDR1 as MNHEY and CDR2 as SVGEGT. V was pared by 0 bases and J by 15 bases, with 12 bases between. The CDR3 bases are TGTGCCAGCAGTTACTCGACGGAGTCCCGGCATTTT. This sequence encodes CASSYSTESRHF.

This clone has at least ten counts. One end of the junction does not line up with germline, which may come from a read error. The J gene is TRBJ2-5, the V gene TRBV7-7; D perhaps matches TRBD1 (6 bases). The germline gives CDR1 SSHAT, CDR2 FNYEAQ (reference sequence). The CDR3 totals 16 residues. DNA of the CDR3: TGTGCTAGCAGCTCAAACTCAGGGGCCTCAATCGAGACCCAGTACTTC. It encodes CASSSNSGASIETQYF.

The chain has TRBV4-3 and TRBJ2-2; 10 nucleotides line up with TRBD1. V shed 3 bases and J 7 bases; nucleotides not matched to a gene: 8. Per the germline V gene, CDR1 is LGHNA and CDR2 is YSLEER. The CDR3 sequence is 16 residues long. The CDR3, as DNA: TGCGCCAGCAGCCAGGAAGGGACAGGGGTAGGCGGGGAGCTGTTTTTT. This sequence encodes CASSQEGTGVGGELFF.

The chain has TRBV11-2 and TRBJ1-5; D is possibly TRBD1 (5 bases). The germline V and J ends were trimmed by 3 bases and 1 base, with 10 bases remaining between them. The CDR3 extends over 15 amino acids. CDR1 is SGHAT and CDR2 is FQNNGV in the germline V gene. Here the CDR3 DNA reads TGTGCCAGCAGCTTTCAGGGCGGCAGCAATCAGCCCCAGCATTTT. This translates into CASSFQGGSNQPQHF.